The 30 T cell receptor beta chains listed next were all sequenced from one sample in a study of blood T cell repertoires in COVID-19. Measured with immunoSEQ multiplex PCR; TCRdb has only the in-frame clones, and not every one. The sample records tens of thousands of clones, 87% being singletons. Sequences were obtained from peripheral blood. Receptor source: a man aged 55 to 70 with acute or convalescent COVID-19.

The V call is TRBV6-5, the J call TRBJ2-2; a weak D match, TRBD1 (6 bases). V shed 6 bases and J shed 8 bases, with 16 bases lying between them. The CDR3 consists of 14 residues. Germline CDR1 MNHEY, CDR2 SVGAGI. The CDR3 DNA reads as TGTGCCAGCAGCCGAAACAGGGACGGAGGGGAGCTGTTTTTT. Its protein product is CASSRNRDGGELFF.

V usage is TRBV19 and J usage is TRBJ1-1; TRBD1 matches 11 bases. The CDR3 totals 17 residues. V shed 10 bases and J 2 bases; nucleotides not matched to a gene: 15. Germline loops: CDR1 LNHDA, CDR2 SQIVND (reference sequence). CDR3 nucleotides: TGTGCCACCCGAACGGGACAGGGGGTCATCGGTAACACTGAAGCTTTCTTT. Its protein is CATRTGQGVIGNTEAFF.

The chain couples TRBV6-6 to TRBJ1-1; D call uncertain. The CDR3 runs to 11 residues. Trimming shortened V by 5 bases and J by 7 bases, and 8 bases separated the two germline ends. Germline CDR1 is MNHNY and CDR2 is SVGAGI (reference sequence). CDR3 in DNA: TGTGCCAGCAGTAATGGACTTGAAGCTTTCTTT. Residues: CASSNGLEAFF.

The chain recombines TRBV7-2 with TRBJ1-6; D is unclear. With 7 bases removed from V and 0 bases from J, the gap between germline ends came to 13 bases. The CDR3 runs to 16 residues. The germline V gene encodes CDR1 SGHTA and CDR2 FQGNSA. CDR3 residues: CASTHRLTSYNSPLHF. The CDR3 bases are TGTGCCAGCACTCACCGACTGACCTCCTATAATTCACCCCTCCACTTT.

This chain uses TRBV6-5 with TRBJ1-3, with TRBD1 matching 10 bases. Germline assignment: CDR1 MNHEY and CDR2 SVGAGI. V gave up 4 bases and J gave up 2 bases; unmatched junction bases: 5. The CDR3 covers 16 residues. CDR3 sequence (DNA): TGTGCCAGCAGTTCTTGGACAGGGGGAACTGGAAACACCATATATTTT. Its translation: CASSSWTGGTGNTIYF.

The J gene is TRBJ1-4, the V gene TRBV27; TRBD1 matches at 9 bases. The germline gives CDR1 MNHEY, CDR2 SMNVEV (reference sequence). The CDR3 runs to 14 residues. The V and J ends lost 5 bases and 6 bases, in that order; junction bases with no gene match: 4. CDR3 residues: CASSPQGADEKLFF. CDR3 nucleotide sequence: TGTGCCAGCAGTCCACAGGGGGCGGATGAAAAACTGTTTTTT.

The chain employs TRBV27 and TRBJ2-7; unclear D gene. The V end lost 0 bases, the J end lost 2 bases, and 8 bases lay between the germline ends. In germline, CDR1 is MNHEY, CDR2 SMNVEV (reference sequence). The CDR3 contains 14 residues. The CDR3 loop reads CASSLSGRAYEQYF. Written as DNA, the CDR3 is TGTGCCAGCAGTTTATCGGGCAGAGCCTACGAGCAGTACTTC.

The chain is built from TRBV4-3 and TRBJ1-5; no clear D gene. V was cut by 0 bases and J by 6 bases, with 6 bases left in between. Germline V gene lookup returns CDR1 LGHNA and CDR2 YSLEER. The CDR3 is made up of 13 amino acids. CDR3 DNA sequence: TGCGCCAGCAGCCAAGATCGTTTTCAGCCCCAGCATTTT. The encoded protein is CASSQDRFQPQHF.

The rearrangement links TRBV25-1 to TRBJ2-1, with 15 bases identical to TRBD2. Germline CDR1 and CDR2: MGHDK and SYGVNS. The junction had 5 bases not matched to a gene; V was cut back by 7 bases and J by 7 bases. This CDR3 is built from 15 residues. The CDR3 sequence: CASTGLAGGRNEQFF. CDR3 nucleotides: TGTGCCAGCACGGGACTAGCGGGGGGAAGGAATGAGCAGTTCTTC.

The chain employs TRBV13 and TRBJ2-7, with 12 bases fitting TRBD1. After removal of 2 bases from V and 4 bases from J, the junction contained 6 bases not matched to a gene. The CDR3 runs to 16 residues. Germline assignment: CDR1 PRHDT and CDR2 FYEKMQ (reference sequence). DNA for the CDR3: TGTGCCAGCAGCTTACAGGGACAGGGGGCGTGGTACGAGCAGTACTTC. Its translation is CASSLQGQGAWYEQYF.

The chain carries TRBV10-1 and TRBJ1-6, with a tentative D call TRBD1 (5 bases). Trimming took off 2 bases at V and 7 bases at J, with 9 bases between the two ends. CDR1 is WNHNN and CDR2 is SYGVQD in the germline V gene (reference sequence). The CDR3 loop spans 14 amino acids. In DNA, the CDR3 is TGCGCCAGCAGTGAGGGATACAGGAATTCACCCCTCCACTTT. The encoded protein is CASSEGYRNSPLHF.

This chain's CDR3 is CASSPGTVTNNEKLFF. DNA for the CDR3: TGTGCCAGCAGCCCAGGGACAGTTACTAATAATGAAAAACTGTTTTTT. The V gene is TRBV5-8, the J gene TRBJ1-4; 7 bases align to TRBD1. V was pared by 4 bases and J by 4 bases, with 10 bases of the junction left unmatched. The CDR3 contains 16 residues. Germline assignment: CDR1 SGHTS and CDR2 YDEGEE. The full variable domain, its missing parts supplied by reference TRBV5-8 and TRBJ1-4, is EAGVTQSPTHLIKTRGQQATLRCSPISGHTSVYWYQQALGLGLQFLLWYDEGEERNRGNFPPRFSGRQFPNYSSELNVNALELEDSALYLCASSPGTVTNNEKLFFGSGTQLSVL.

This chain uses TRBV19 with TRBJ1-4; 8 bases map to TRBD1. The V and J ends lost 5 bases and 7 bases, in that order; junction bases with no gene match: 9. Germline V gene lookup returns CDR1 LNHDA and CDR2 SQIVND (reference sequence). There are 15 residues in the CDR3. The CDR3 reads CASSGRQGYAEKLFF. The CDR3 DNA follows: TGTGCCAGTAGTGGTCGACAGGGGTACGCTGAAAAACTGTTTTTT.

V gene TRBV15 combines with J gene TRBJ1-5, with TRBD1 matching over 9 bases. There are 17 residues in the CDR3. In germline, CDR1 is LNHNV, CDR2 YYDKDF (reference sequence). The V and J ends lost 3 bases and 6 bases, in that order; junction bases with no gene match: 12. The CDR3 loop reads CATSRSPGTGSGQPQHF. DNA of the CDR3: TGTGCCACCAGCAGGTCACCCGGGACAGGGTCGGGTCAGCCCCAGCATTTT.

This chain connects TRBV7-2 to TRBJ1-5; D possibly corresponds to TRBD1 (6 bases). This CDR3 has 16 amino acids. The V gene lost 3 bases and the J gene lost 2 bases, with 14 bases spanning the gap. Per germline, CDR1 SGHTA and CDR2 FQGNSA. The CDR3 region has the DNA TGTGCCAGCAGCTTTTATGGGGGGGCCGGCAATCAGCCCCAGCATTTT. This encodes CASSFYGGAGNQPQHF.

This clone was found once. The J gene is TRBJ1-4, the V gene TRBV9; D uncertain. Trimming took off 0 bases at V and 3 bases at J, with 12 bases between the two ends. CDR1 is SGDLS, CDR2 YYNGEE, per germline. The CDR3 contains 16 residues. The CDR3 DNA reads as TGTGCCAGCAGCGTAGCCCCGGGAGGGCCTAATGAAAAACTGTTTTTT. It encodes CASSVAPGGPNEKLFF.

The chain joins TRBV10-2 to TRBJ2-6; 12 positions agree with TRBD2. This CDR3 has 19 residues. Germline V gene data show CDR1 as WSHSY and CDR2 as SAAADI. The ends lost 4 bases at V and 0 bases at J; junction bases unmatched: 7. In DNA form, the CDR3 reads TGCGCCAGCAGTGGGACTAGCGGGGAACCCAGCTCTGGGGCCAACGTCCTGACTTTC. This gives the protein CASSGTSGEPSSGANVLTF.

This chain uses TRBV12-3 or TRBV12-4 with TRBJ1-1; tentatively, D is TRBD1 (5 bases). Trimming shortened V by 6 bases and J by 1 base, and 9 bases separated the two germline ends. The CDR3 is made up of 13 amino acids. CDR3 in DNA: TGTGCCAGCAGCTGGGGCCCGAACACTGAAGCTTTCTTT. It specifies CASSWGPNTEAFF.

The chain links TRBV5-4 to TRBJ2-7; D perhaps matches TRBD2 (6 bases). Germline loops: CDR1 SGHNT, CDR2 YYREEE (reference sequence). Trimming removed 0 bases from V and 6 bases from J, with 13 bases in between. The CDR3 covers 14 residues. CDR3 in amino acids: CASSLGDSPGEQYF. CDR3 sequence (DNA): TGTGCCAGCAGCTTGGGGGACTCGCCGGGCGAGCAGTACTTC.

The rearrangement joins TRBV7-2 to TRBJ1-1; tentatively, D is TRBD1 (6 bases). V gave up 7 bases and J gave up 8 bases, with 20 bases separating them. The CDR3 has 14 amino acids. The germline gives CDR1 SGHTA, CDR2 FQGNSA. The CDR3 protein is CASTFRGGREEAFF. The DNA of the CDR3 is TGTGCCAGCACCTTCCGGGGGGGGCGGGAGGAAGCTTTCTTT.

This chain connects TRBV7-2 to TRBJ2-1; no reliable D call. Germline lookup yields CDR1 SGHTA and CDR2 FQGNSA. The CDR3 loop spans 15 amino acids. V lost 6 bases to trimming and J lost 4 bases, with 16 bases between them. CDR3 coding DNA: TGTGCCAGCAGGCGCCGACCGACTGAATACAATGAGCAGTTCTTC. It translates to CASRRRPTEYNEQFF.

The genes are TRBV9 and TRBJ1-3; no reliable D call. Trimming took 5 bases from V and 2 from J, leaving 14 bases between them. Per the germline V gene, CDR1 is SGDLS and CDR2 is YYNGEE. The CDR3 extends over 15 amino acids. The CDR3 DNA reads TGTGCCAGCAGTTGGTCGGACGGGACTGGAAACACCATATATTTT. This codes for CASSWSDGTGNTIYF. Using reference TRBV9 and TRBJ1-3 for the parts outside the CDR3, the full variable domain is DSGVTQTPKHLITATGQRVTLRCSPRSGDLSVYWYQQSLDQGLQFLIQYYNGEERAKGNILERFSAQQFPDLHSELNLSSLELGDSALYFCASSWSDGTGNTIYFGEGSWLTVV.

CDR3: CASSLEGQPTQTDTQYF. The CDR3 DNA reads as TGTGCCAGCAGCTTAGAGGGACAGCCTACTCAGACAGATACGCAGTATTTT. The rearrangement uses TRBV7-9 and TRBJ2-3, with 7 bases identical to TRBD1. Germline lookup yields CDR1 SEHNR and CDR2 FQNEAQ (reference sequence). The CDR3 extends over 17 amino acids. The ends lost 1 base at V and 3 bases at J; junction bases unmatched: 10.

The chain carries TRBV2 and TRBJ1-2; possibly TRBD1 for D (5 bases). Germline V CDR1 and CDR2: SNHLY, FYNNEI. V lost 4 bases, J lost 7 bases, and 22 bases lay in between. The CDR3 has 16 residues. The CDR3 region has the DNA TGTGCCAGCAGTGTTGGCCTTTGGGGCCAGGGAGGTGGCTACACCTTC. Translating gives CASSVGLWGQGGGYTF.

The V and J genes are TRBV4-3 and TRBJ1-1; the D is unclear. Between the trimmed V and J ends, which lost 0 bases and 0 bases, there was a span of 8 bases. The CDR3 length is 15 residues. Looked up from germline, CDR1 is LGHNA and CDR2 is YSLEER. CDR3: CASSQDWRMNTEAFF. The CDR3 DNA follows: TGCGCCAGCAGCCAAGATTGGCGGATGAACACTGAAGCTTTCTTT.

The V gene is TRBV6-6, the J gene TRBJ2-7; the D gene is possibly TRBD2 (5 bases). CDR3 length: 15 amino acids. V lost 4 bases to trimming and J lost 4 bases, with 17 bases between them. Looked up from germline, CDR1 is MNHNY and CDR2 is SVGAGI (reference sequence). The DNA for the CDR3 is TGTGCCAGCAGTTCACTAGATCCCACCCCATACGAGCAGTACTTC. It translates to CASSSLDPTPYEQYF.

The chain links TRBV5-6 to TRBJ1-1, with D uncertain. Germline CDR1 is SGHDT and CDR2 is YYEEEE. Deletions cut 7 bases from V and 5 bases from J, with 18 bases between. There are 14 residues in the CDR3. CDR3 coding DNA: TGTGCCAGCTCTGGGAGGCTACTTCGTACTGAAGCTTTCTTT. Residues: CASSGRLLRTEAFF.

This chain joins TRBV7-3 and TRBJ2-3; 7 positions match TRBD2. This CDR3 is built from 13 residues. V was pared by 3 bases and J by 3 bases, with 0 bases of the junction left unmatched. Germline CDR1 is SGHTA and CDR2 is FQGTGA. The CDR3 nucleotides are TGTGCCAGCAGCTTGGGGGGGACAGATACGCAGTATTTT. Amino acid sequence: CASSLGGTDTQYF.

This chain connects TRBV9 to TRBJ1-2, with D perhaps matching TRBD1 (6 bases). Germline V gene lookup returns CDR1 SGDLS and CDR2 YYNGEE. Between the trimmed V and J ends, which lost 0 bases and 4 bases, there was a span of 16 bases. The CDR3 runs to 16 residues. CDR3 region: CASSVGRGSPSYGYTF. DNA of the CDR3: TGTGCCAGCAGCGTAGGCAGGGGTTCTCCATCCTATGGCTACACCTTC.

Note on this clone: One junction end disagrees with the germline gene, perhaps due to a read error. V is TRBV14 and J is TRBJ1-2; 8 bases map to TRBD1. The CDR3 totals 15 residues. Germline-derived CDR1 and CDR2 are SGHDN and FVKESK. As DNA, the CDR3 is TGTGCCAGCAGCCAAGATCTTATAAGGGCAGGGGGCCCCGTCTTC. It encodes CASSQDLIRAGGPVF.